The rows below give T cell receptor beta chains drawn from one sample of a study of memory CD4+ T cells and cytomegalovirus serostatus. Libraries were prepared by immunoSEQ multiplex PCR; TCRdb keeps only in-frame clonotypes and omits some of them. This sample has some 29,000 clones, with roughly 80% found just once. The sample was memory CD4+ T cells from blood. The origin of the receptors is an adult in good health and CMV-seronegative. Some clones in this sample may be carry-over from other donors' samples. The CDR3 runs from the conserved cysteine through the conserved F or W. Fields, in order: D gene, J gene, V gene, clone size, CDR3 protein, CDR3 DNA. A D gene is named only where the DNA matches it firmly. Rows give clone size only sometimes, using once, few, many, or a class for an expanded clone.

D gene: .
J gene: TRBJ2-7
V gene: TRBV7-9
clone size: .
CDR3 protein: CASSPPGYRFSYEQYF
CDR3 DNA: TGTGCCAGCAGCCCCCCGGGGTACAGGTTTTCCTACGAGCAGTACTTC

D gene: .
J gene: TRBJ2-7
V gene: TRBV5-4
clone size: once
CDR3 protein: CASSTGTTTYEQYF
CDR3 DNA: TGTGCCAGCAGCACCGGGACAACAACCTACGAGCAGTACTTC

D gene: TRBD1
J gene: TRBJ1-1
V gene: TRBV28
clone size: .
CDR3 protein: CASSSPGQGSWAEAFF
CDR3 DNA: TGTGCCAGCAGTTCCCCCGGACAGGGTTCGTGGGCTGAAGCTTTCTTT

D gene: .
J gene: TRBJ2-2
V gene: TRBV29-1
clone size: .
CDR3 protein: CSVSPGGYTGELFF
CDR3 DNA: TGCAGCGTATCCCCAGGGGGGTATACCGGGGAGCTGTTTTTT

D gene: .
J gene: TRBJ2-5
V gene: TRBV4-2
clone size: .
CDR3 protein: CASSQDFPQAQETQYF
CDR3 DNA: TGTGCCAGCAGCCAAGATTTCCCACAAGCCCAAGAGACCCAGTACTTC

D gene: .
J gene: TRBJ2-5
V gene: TRBV18
clone size: few
CDR3 protein: CASSPPLQETQYF
CDR3 DNA: TGTGCCAGCTCACCGCCCCTACAAGAGACCCAGTACTTC

D gene: .
J gene: TRBJ1-1
V gene: TRBV11-2
clone size: .
CDR3 protein: CASSLDSDTEAFF
CDR3 DNA: TGTGCCAGCAGCTTAGACAGCGACACTGAAGCTTTCTTT

D gene: .
J gene: TRBJ1-1
V gene: TRBV4-1
clone size: .
CDR3 protein: CASSQVTGTGAFF
CDR3 DNA: TGCGCCAGCAGCCAAGTAACAGGGACTGGAGCTTTCTTT

D gene: .
J gene: TRBJ1-3
V gene: TRBV7-7
clone size: .
CDR3 protein: CASSLAWGEEGNTIYF
CDR3 DNA: TGTGCTAGCAGCTTAGCGTGGGGGGAGGAAGGAAACACCATATATTTT

D gene: .
J gene: TRBJ2-1
V gene: TRBV10-3
clone size: once
CDR3 protein: CAINPEGGYNEQFF
CDR3 DNA: TGTGCCATCAATCCCGAGGGAGGCTACAATGAGCAGTTCTTC

D gene: .
J gene: TRBJ1-6
V gene: TRBV7-2
clone size: few
CDR3 protein: CASSRASGRGGSPLHF
CDR3 DNA: TGTGCCAGCAGCCGAGCCAGTGGCAGGGGAGGTTCACCCCTCCACTTT

D gene: .
J gene: TRBJ1-1
V gene: TRBV10-2
clone size: .
CDR3 protein: CASSEKQGITEAFF
CDR3 DNA: TGCGCCAGCAGTGAGAAACAGGGTATCACTGAAGCTTTCTTT

D gene: .
J gene: TRBJ1-1
V gene: TRBV11-3
clone size: .
CDR3 protein: CASSRGGRTEAFF
CDR3 DNA: TGTGCCAGCAGTAGAGGGGGACGCACTGAAGCTTTCTTT

D gene: .
J gene: TRBJ2-5
V gene: TRBV6-5
clone size: .
CDR3 protein: CASRLGGGGGETQYF
CDR3 DNA: TGTGCCAGCAGGTTAGGTGGCGGTGGGGGAGAGACCCAGTACTTC

D gene: .
J gene: TRBJ1-4
V gene: TRBV5-6
clone size: .
CDR3 protein: CASGSGTTNEKLFF
CDR3 DNA: TGTGCCAGCGGCTCCGGGACAACTAATGAAAAACTGTTTTTT

D gene: .
J gene: TRBJ1-5
V gene: TRBV18
clone size: .
CDR3 protein: CASSYSGGNQPQHF
CDR3 DNA: TGTGCCAGCTCGTACTCAGGGGGCAATCAGCCCCAGCATTTT